This TCR beta chain emerged from a study of early T cells in non-severe SARS-CoV-2 infection. Turning to the study itself: Chains from this unsorted whole-blood bulk RNA could not be paired.

Study-wide results and limits: Private and CD4 specificities were missed by VDJdb matching, skewed to anti-spike CD8.

In this sample, this clonotype turned up a few times. Its target is not known. Trimming stripped 4 bases from V and 0 bases from J, with 6 bases between. Germline assignment: CDR1 ENHRY and CDR2 SYGVKD. This CDR3 is built from 13 residues. Each cDNA molecule carried a unique molecular identifier. Via MiXCR, TCRdb re-called the 5' RACE reads, giving one row per CDR3 protein. This sample has approximately 69,000 distinct CDR3 sequences, with about an eighth found just once. This TCR was sampled from an adult who was a healthcare worker with PCR-confirmed SARS-CoV-2 infection or an uninfected control (not recorded which). This chain links TRBV10-3 with TRBJ2-5; D is undetermined. Sequencing used whole blood, obtained at baseline. The DNA for the CDR3 is TGTGCCATCAGTGTCGGAAACCAAGAGACCCAGTACTTC. As protein: CAISVGNQETQYF.